This TCR beta chain was recorded in a study of somatic mutations in cytotoxic T cells in rheumatoid arthritis. General study findings and limits: Among rheumatoid arthritis patients, TRBV07 appeared slightly underrepresented, and this finding was left without any adjustment for multiple comparisons.

Only a few counts were recorded for this clone. Its antigen is unidentified. The CDR3 spans 13 residues. The trim removed 8 bases at V and 0 bases at J, leaving 3 bases unmatched. CDR1 SNHLY and CDR2 FYNNEI come from the germline V gene. Only in-frame clones appear in the TCRdb table, and some are missing; sequencing was by immunoSEQ multiplex PCR. This table has around 19,000 clones, about 83% appearing once. Sequenced input: CD8+ T cells sorted from blood. This chain links TRBV2 with TRBJ2-5; TRBD2 aligns across 7 bases. This receptor was taken from an adult with rheumatoid arthritis. CDR3 bases: TGTGCCAGCGGGGGGGACTACCAAGAGACCCAGTACTTC. Translated, it gives CASGGDYQETQYF.